This TCR beta chain comes out of a study of blood T cell repertoires in COVID-19. Study-wide background: Sources were T cells, B-cell-depleted T cells, or PBMCs; the material itself was cDNA or gDNA.

Using immunoSEQ multiplex PCR, the repertoire was profiled, and TCRdb retains in-frame clones only, with some absent. The sample lists about 170,000 clones, 70% to 80% seen once, with about 20% in the top ten. This CDR3 spans 16 amino acids. The germline V gene has CDR1 SEHNR and CDR2 FQNEAQ (reference sequence). Trimming removed 4 bases at V and 2 bases at J, with 15 bases between. The material sequenced was PBMCs or T cells enriched from blood (not recorded which). The sequence came from a woman aged 70 to 79 in a cohort exposed to, infected with or recovered from COVID-19 (not recorded which). The V gene is TRBV7-9, the J gene TRBJ2-1; D possibly corresponds to TRBD1 (5 bases). CDR3 DNA: TGTGCCAGCAGCTCCCAGGGTTTCCCCACCTACAATGAGCAGTTCTTC. Translating it yields CASSSQGFPTYNEQFF.